One and the same sample provided the 6 T cell receptor beta chains below, sequenced in a study of beta chain features in type 1 diabetes. Since all of the isolated RNA was reverse transcribed, expressed TCRB transcripts were what got sequenced. Using immunoSEQ multiplex PCR, the repertoire was profiled, and TCRdb retains in-frame clones only, with some absent. This table has 140,000 to 150,000 clones, more than 9% appearing once. Material: naive CD4+ T cells from blood. The receptors here all came from a man aged 18 to 29 in good health.

The chain recombines TRBV4-2 with TRBJ1-4, with a tentative D call TRBD1 (5 bases). The CDR3 is made up of 17 amino acids. The V end lost 3 bases, the J end lost 6 bases, and 20 bases lay between the germline ends. Germline V CDR1 and CDR2: LGHNA, YNFKEQ. CDR3: CASSQGGRTRYDEKLFF. DNA of the CDR3: TGTGCCAGCAGCCAGGGGGGAAGGACCCGCTACGATGAAAAACTGTTTTTT.

The rearrangement links TRBV14 to TRBJ2-5; no reliable D call. Germline V gives CDR1 SGHDN, CDR2 FVKESK. The CDR3 consists of 14 residues. V was clipped by 4 bases and J by 1 base, with 10 bases between them. CDR3 amino acids: CASSPRHGQETQYF. CDR3 nucleotide sequence: TGTGCCAGCAGCCCTCGACACGGCCAAGAGACCCAGTACTTC.

V is TRBV5-1 and J is TRBJ2-1, with 12 bases fitting TRBD2. Germline V gene sequence: CDR1 SGHRS, CDR2 YFSETQ. The CDR3 length is 17 residues. V dropped 1 base and J dropped 3; count of bases not matched to a gene: 5. The CDR3 sequence: CASSLSGLAGNYNEQFF. CDR3 bases: TGCGCCAGCAGCTTGAGTGGACTAGCGGGGAACTACAATGAGCAGTTCTTC.

Only a few counts were recorded for this clone. The rearrangement links TRBV4-2 to TRBJ2-7, with 9 positions matching TRBD2. Looked up from germline, CDR1 is LGHNA and CDR2 is YNFKEQ. This CDR3 has 15 residues. V gave up 1 base and J gave up 3 bases; unmatched junction bases: 4. The CDR3 protein is CASSQAGTSSYEQYF. Written as DNA, the CDR3 is TGTGCCAGCAGCCAAGCCGGGACTAGCAGCTACGAGCAGTACTTC.

The V gene is TRBV5-1, the J gene TRBJ2-2, with D possibly TRBD2 on 5 matching bases. Between the trimmed V and J ends, which lost 2 bases and 0 bases, there was a span of 8 bases. This CDR3 is built from 15 residues. The V gene's germline CDR1 is SGHRS and CDR2 YFSETQ. CDR3 amino acids: CASSFRGTNTGELFF. CDR3 bases: TGCGCCAGCAGCTTCCGGGGAACGAACACCGGGGAGCTGTTTTTT.

Details on this clone: This specimen includes other DNA sequences encoding the same CDR3. The chain carries TRBV5-1 and TRBJ2-5; TRBD1 is a possible D gene (6 bases). The length of the CDR3 is 12 residues. Germline V gene lookup returns CDR1 SGHRS and CDR2 YFSETQ. V lost 6 bases and J lost 4, with 10 bases in between. CDR3 amino acids: CASTVRGETQYF. The CDR3 bases are TGCGCCAGCACCGTCAGGGGAGAGACCCAGTACTTC.